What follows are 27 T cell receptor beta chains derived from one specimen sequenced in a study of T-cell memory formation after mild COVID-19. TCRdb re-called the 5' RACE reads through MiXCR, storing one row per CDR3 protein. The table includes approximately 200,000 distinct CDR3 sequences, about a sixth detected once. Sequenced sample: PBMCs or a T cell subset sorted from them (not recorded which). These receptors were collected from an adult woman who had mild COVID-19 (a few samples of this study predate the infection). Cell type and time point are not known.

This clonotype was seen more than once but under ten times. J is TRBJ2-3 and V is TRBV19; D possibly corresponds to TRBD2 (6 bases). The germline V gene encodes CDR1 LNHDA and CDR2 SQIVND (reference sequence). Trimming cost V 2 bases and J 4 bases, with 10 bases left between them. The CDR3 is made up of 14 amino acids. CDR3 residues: CASSISASADTQYF. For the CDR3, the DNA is TGTGCCAGTAGTATATCGGCTAGCGCAGATACGCAGTATTTT.

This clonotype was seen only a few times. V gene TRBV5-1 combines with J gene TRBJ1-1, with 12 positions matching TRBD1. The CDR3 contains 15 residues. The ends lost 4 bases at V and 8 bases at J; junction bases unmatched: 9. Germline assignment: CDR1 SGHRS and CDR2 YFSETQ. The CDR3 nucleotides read TGCGCCAGCAGCCCGGGGACAGGGGGCTTCGCGGAAGCTTTCTTT. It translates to CASSPGTGGFAEAFF.

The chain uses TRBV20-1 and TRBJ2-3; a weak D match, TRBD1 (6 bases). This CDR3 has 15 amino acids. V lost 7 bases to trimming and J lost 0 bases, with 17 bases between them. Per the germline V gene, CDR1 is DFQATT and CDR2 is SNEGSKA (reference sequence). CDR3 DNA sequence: TGCAGTGTTAAGATGGGGCAGGGGAGCACAGATACGCAGTATTTT. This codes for CSVKMGQGSTDTQYF.

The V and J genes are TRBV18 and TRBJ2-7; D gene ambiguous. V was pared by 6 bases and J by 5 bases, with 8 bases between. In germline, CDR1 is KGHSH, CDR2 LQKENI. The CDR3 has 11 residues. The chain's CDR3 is CASSSTHEQYF. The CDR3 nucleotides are TGTGCCAGCTCGTCCACTCACGAGCAGTACTTC.

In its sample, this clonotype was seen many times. The CDR3 here is CASSLGQNYYEQYF. The DNA of the CDR3 is TGTGCCAGCAGCTTGGGACAGAATTACTACGAGCAGTACTTC. This chain uses TRBV7-9 with TRBJ2-7, with 7 bases fitting TRBD1. CDR3 length: 14 residues. V shed 3 bases and J 3 bases; nucleotides not matched to a gene: 5. Germline assignment: CDR1 SEHNR and CDR2 FQNEAQ (reference sequence).

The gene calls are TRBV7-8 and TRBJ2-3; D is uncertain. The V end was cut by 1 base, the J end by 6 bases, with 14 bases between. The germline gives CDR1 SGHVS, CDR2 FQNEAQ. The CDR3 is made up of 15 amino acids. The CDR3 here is CASSLGATSGDTQYF. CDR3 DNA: TGTGCCAGCAGCTTAGGGGCTACCTCCGGGGATACGCAGTATTTT.

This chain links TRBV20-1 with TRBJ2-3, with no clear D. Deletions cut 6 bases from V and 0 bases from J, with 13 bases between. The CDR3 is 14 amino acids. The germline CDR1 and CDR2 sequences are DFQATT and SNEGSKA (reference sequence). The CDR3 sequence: CSASPGPSTDTQYF. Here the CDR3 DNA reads TGCAGTGCCAGCCCGGGTCCAAGCACAGATACGCAGTATTTT.

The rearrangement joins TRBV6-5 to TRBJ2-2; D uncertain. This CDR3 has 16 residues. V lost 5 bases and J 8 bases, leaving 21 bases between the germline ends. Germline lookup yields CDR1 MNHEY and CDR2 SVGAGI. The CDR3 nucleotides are TGTGCCAGCAGTCGCCCGACAAGCCGGGCAGCGGGGGAGCTGTTTTTT. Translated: CASSRPTSRAAGELFF.

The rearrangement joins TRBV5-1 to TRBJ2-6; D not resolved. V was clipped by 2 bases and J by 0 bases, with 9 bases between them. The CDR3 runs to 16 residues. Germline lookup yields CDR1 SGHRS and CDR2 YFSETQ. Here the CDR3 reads CASSFAPRSGANVLTF. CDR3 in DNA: TGCGCCAGCAGCTTTGCGCCGCGCTCTGGGGCCAACGTCCTGACTTTC. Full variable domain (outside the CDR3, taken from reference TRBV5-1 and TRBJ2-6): KAGVTQTPRYLIKTRGQQVTLSCSPISGHRSVSWYQQTPGQGLQFLFEYFSETQRNKGNFPGRFSGRQFSNSRSEMNVSTLELGDSALYLCASSFAPRSGANVLTFGAGSRLTVL.

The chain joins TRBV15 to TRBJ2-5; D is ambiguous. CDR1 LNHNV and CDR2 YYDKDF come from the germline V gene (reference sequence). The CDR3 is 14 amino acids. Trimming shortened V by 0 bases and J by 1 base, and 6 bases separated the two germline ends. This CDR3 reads CATSREGFQETQYF. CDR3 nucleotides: TGTGCCACCAGCAGAGAGGGATTCCAAGAGACCCAGTACTTC.

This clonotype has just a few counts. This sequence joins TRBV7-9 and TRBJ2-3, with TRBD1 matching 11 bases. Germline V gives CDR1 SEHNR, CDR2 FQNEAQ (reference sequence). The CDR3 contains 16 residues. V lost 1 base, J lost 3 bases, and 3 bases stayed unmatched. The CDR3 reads CASSLGTGGRTDTQYF. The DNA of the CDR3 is TGTGCCAGCAGCTTAGGGACAGGGGGCAGGACAGATACGCAGTATTTT. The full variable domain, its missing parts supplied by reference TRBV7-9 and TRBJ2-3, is DTGVSQNPRHKITKRGQNVTFRCDPISEHNRLYWYRQTLGQGPEFLTYFQNEAQLEKSRLLSDRFSAERPKGSFSTLEIQRTEQGDSAMYLCASSLGTGGRTDTQYFGPGTRLTVL.

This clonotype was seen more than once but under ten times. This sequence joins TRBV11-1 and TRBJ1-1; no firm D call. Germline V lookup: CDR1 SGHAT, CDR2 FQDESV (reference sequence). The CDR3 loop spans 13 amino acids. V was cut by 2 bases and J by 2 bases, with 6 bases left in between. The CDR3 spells CASSLILNTEAFF. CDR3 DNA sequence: TGTGCCAGCAGCTTAATACTAAACACTGAAGCTTTCTTT. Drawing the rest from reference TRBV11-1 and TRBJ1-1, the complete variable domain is EAEVAQSPRYKITEKSQAVAFWCDPISGHATLYWYRQILGQGPELLVQFQDESVVDDSQLPKDRFSAERLKGVDSTLKIQPAELGDSAMYLCASSLILNTEAFFGQGTRLTVV.

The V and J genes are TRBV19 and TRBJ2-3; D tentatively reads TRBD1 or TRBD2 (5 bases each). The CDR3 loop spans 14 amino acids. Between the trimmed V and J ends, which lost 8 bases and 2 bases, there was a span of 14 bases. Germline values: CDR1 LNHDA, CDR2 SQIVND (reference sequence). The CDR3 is CASYTGHHTDTQYF. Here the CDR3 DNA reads TGTGCCAGTTATACGGGGCATCACACAGATACGCAGTATTTT.

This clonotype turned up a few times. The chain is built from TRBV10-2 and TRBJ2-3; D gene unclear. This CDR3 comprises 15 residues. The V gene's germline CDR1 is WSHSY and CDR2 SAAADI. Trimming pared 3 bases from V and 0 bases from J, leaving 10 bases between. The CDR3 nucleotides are TGCGCCAGCAGTGAACTCGGAACTAGCACAGATACGCAGTATTTT. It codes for CASSELGTSTDTQYF.

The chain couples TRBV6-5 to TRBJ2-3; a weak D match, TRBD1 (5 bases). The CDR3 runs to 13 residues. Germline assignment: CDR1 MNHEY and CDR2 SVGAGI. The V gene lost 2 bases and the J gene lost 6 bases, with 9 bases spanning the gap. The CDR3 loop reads CASSYGGADTQYF. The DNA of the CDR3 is TGTGCCAGCAGTTACGGTGGGGCGGATACGCAGTATTTT.

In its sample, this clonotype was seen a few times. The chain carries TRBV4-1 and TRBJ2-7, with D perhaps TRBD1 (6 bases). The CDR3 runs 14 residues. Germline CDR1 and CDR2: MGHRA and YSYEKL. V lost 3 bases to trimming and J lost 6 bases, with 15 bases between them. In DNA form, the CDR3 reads TGCGCCAGCAGCCAGGGGGACATCATAGCCGAGCAGTACTTC. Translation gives CASSQGDIIAEQYF.

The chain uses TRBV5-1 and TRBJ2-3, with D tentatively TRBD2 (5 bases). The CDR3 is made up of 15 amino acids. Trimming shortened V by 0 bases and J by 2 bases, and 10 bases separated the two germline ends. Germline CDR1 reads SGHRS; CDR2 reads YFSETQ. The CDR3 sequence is CASSLARGNTDTQYF. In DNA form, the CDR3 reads TGCGCCAGCAGCTTGGCCCGGGGAAACACAGATACGCAGTATTTT.

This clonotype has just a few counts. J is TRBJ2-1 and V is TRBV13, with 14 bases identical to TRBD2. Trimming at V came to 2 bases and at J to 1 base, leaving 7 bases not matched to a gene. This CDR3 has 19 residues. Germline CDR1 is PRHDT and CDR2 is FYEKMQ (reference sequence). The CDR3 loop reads CASSLSGTSGSRSYNEQFF. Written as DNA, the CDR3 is TGTGCCAGCAGCTTATCCGGGACTAGCGGGAGCAGGTCCTACAATGAGCAGTTCTTC.

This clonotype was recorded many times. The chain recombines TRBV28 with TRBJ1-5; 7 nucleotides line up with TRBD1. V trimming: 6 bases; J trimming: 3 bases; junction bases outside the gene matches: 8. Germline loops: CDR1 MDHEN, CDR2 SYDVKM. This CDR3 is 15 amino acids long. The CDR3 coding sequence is TGTGCCAGCAGCTTCCGGGACAGACTCAATCAGCCCCAGCATTTT. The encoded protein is CASSFRDRLNQPQHF.

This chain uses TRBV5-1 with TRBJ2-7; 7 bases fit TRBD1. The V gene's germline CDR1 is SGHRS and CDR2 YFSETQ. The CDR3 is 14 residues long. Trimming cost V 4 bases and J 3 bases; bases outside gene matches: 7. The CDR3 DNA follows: TGCGCCAGCAGCGCCCGGGACAGCGGCTACGAGCAGTACTTC. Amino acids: CASSARDSGYEQYF.

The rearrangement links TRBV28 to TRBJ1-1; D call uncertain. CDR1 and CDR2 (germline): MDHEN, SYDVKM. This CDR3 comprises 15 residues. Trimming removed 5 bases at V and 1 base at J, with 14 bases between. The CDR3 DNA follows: TGTGCCAGCAGTGCTCTAAGGGCAGGGAACACTGAAGCTTTCTTT. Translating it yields CASSALRAGNTEAFF. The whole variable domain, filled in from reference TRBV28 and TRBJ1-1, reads DVKVTQSSRYLVKRTGEKVFLECVQDMDHENMFWYRQDPGLGLRLIYFSYDVKMKEKGDIPEGYSVSREKKERFSLILESASTNQTSMYLCASSALRAGNTEAFFGQGTRLTVV.

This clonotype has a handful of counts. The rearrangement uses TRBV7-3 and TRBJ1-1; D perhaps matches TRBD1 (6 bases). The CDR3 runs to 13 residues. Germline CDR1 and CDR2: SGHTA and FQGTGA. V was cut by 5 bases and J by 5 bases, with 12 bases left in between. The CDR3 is CASSATGWTEAFF. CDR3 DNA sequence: TGTGCCAGCAGCGCTACAGGGTGGACTGAAGCTTTCTTT. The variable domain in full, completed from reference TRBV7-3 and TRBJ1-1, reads GAGVSQTPSNKVTEKGKYVELRCDPISGHTALYWYRQSLGQGPEFLIYFQGTGAADDSGLPNDRFFAVRPEGSVSTLKIQRTERGDSAVYLCASSATGWTEAFFGQGTRLTVV.

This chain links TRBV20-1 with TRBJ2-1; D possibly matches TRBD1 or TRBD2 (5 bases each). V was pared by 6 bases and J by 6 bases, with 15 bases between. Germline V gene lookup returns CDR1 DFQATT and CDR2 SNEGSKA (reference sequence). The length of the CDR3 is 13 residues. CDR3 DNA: TGCAGTGCCCAGAGGGGCCAGGGCAATGAGCAGTTCTTC. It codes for CSAQRGQGNEQFF.

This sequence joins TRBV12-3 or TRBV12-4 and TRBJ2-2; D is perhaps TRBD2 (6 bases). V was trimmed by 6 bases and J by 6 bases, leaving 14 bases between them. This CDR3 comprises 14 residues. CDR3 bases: TGTGCCAGCAGCACGGGACTTAGCTCCGGGGAGCTGTTTTTT. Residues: CASSTGLSSGELFF.

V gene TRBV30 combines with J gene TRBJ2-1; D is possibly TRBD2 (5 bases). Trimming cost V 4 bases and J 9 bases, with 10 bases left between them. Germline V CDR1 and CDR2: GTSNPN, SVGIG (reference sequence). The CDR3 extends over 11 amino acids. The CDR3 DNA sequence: TGTGCCTGGATTACGGGGTTTGAGCAGTTCTTC. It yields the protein CAWITGFEQFF.

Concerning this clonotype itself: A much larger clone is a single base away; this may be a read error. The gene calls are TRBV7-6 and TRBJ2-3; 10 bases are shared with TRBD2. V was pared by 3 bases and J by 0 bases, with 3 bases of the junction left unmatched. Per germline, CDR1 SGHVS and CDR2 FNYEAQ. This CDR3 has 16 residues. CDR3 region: CASSFGTSVSTDTQYF. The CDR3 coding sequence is TGTGCCAGCAGCTTTGGGACTAGCGTGAGCACAGATACGCAGTATTTT.

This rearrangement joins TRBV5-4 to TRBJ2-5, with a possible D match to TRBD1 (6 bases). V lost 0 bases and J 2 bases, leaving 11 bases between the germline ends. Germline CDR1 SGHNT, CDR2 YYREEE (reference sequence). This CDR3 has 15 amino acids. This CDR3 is CASSLDRASQETQYF. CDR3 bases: TGTGCCAGCAGCTTGGACAGGGCTTCGCAAGAGACCCAGTACTTC. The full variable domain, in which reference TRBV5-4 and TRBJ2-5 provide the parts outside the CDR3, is ETGVTQSPTHLIKTRGQQVTLRCSSQSGHNTVSWYQQALGQGPQFIFQYYREEENGRGNFPPRFSGLQFPNYSSELNVNALELDDSALYLCASSLDRASQETQYFGPGTRLLVL.